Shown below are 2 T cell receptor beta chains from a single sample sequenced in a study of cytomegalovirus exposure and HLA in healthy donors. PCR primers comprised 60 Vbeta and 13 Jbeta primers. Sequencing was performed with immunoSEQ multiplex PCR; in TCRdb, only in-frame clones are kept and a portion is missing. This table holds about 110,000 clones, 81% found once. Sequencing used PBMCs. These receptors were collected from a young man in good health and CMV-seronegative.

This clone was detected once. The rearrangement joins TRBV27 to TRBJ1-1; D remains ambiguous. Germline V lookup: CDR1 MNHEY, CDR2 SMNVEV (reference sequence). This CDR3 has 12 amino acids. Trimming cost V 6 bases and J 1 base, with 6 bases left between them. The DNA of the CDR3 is TGTGCCAGCAGCCCAGGGAACACTGAAGCTTTCTTT. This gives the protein CASSPGNTEAFF.

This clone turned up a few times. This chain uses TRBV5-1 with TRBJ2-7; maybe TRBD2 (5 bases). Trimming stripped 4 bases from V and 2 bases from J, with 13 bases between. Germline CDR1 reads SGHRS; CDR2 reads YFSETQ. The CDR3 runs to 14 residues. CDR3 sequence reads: CASSPRTGTYEQYF. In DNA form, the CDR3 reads TGCGCCAGCAGCCCTCGGACGGGGACCTACGAGCAGTACTTC. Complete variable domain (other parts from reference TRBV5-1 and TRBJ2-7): KAGVTQTPRYLIKTRGQQVTLSCSPISGHRSVSWYQQTPGQGLQFLFEYFSETQRNKGNFPGRFSGRQFSNSRSEMNVSTLELGDSALYLCASSPRTGTYEQYFGPGTRLTVT.